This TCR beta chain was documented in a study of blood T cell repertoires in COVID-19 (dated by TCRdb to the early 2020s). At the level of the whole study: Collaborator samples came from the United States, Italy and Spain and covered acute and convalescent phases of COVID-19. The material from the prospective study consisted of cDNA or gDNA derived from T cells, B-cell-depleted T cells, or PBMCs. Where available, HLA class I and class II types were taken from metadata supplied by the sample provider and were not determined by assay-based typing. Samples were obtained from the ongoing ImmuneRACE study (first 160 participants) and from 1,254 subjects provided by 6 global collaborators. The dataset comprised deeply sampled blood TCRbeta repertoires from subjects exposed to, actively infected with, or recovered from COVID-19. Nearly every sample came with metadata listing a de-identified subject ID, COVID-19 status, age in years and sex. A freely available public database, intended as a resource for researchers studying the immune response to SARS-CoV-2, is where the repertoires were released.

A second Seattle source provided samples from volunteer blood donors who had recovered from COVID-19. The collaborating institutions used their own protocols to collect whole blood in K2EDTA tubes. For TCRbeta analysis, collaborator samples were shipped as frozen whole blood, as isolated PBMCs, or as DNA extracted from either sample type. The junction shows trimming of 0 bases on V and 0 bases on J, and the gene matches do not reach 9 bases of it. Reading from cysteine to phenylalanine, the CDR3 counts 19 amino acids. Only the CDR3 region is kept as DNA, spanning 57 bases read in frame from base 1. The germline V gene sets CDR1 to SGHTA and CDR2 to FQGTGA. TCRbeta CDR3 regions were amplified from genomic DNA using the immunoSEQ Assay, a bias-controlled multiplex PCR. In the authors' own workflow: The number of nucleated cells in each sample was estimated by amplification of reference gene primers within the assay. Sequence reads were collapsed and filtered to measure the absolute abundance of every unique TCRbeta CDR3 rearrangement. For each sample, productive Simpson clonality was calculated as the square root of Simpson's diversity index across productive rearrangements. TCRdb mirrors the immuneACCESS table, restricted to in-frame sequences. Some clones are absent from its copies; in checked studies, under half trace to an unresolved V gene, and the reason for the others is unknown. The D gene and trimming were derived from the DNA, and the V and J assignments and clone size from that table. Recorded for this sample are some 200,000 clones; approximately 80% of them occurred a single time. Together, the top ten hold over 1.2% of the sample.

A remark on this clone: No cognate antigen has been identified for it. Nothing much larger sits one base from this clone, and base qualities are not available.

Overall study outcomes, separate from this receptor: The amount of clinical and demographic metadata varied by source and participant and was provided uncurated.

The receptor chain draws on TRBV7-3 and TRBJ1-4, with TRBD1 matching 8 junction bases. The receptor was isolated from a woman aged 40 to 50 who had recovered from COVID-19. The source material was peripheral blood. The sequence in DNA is TGTGCCAGCAGCTTAACGGGGGCAGGGGGCACACCAACTAATGAAAAACTGTTTTTT. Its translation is CASSLTGAGGTPTNEKLFF.